This T cell receptor beta chain was sequenced for a study of T-cell reconstitution after alpha-beta-depleted transplantation in children. The junction had 5 bases not matched to a gene; V was cut back by 6 bases and J by 2 bases. This CDR3 is built from 14 residues. This clonotype was seen a handful of times. Molecular barcoding with unique molecular identifiers was used for the TCRbeta library. TCRdb re-analysed the PCR reads in MiXCR, keeping a single row per CDR3 protein. The sample lists about 540,000 distinct CDR3 sequences, approximately 20% seen once, with less than 4% in the top ten. The sequencing here drew on PBMCs from the stem cell graft donor, taken from the stem cell graft. This TCR came from a human donor who donated a stem cell graft to a child with acute lymphoblastic leukemia. The V gene is TRBV12-3 or TRBV12-4, the J gene TRBJ2-5; 8 bases align to TRBD2. The CDR3 DNA follows: TGTGCCAGCAGCCGCACTAGCGGTCAAGAGACCCAGTACTTC. It is translated as CASSRTSGQETQYF.